These T cell receptor beta chains were read from a single sample in a study of OX40 agonist ivuxolimab in advanced cancers. Sequenced by immunoSEQ multiplex PCR; TCRdb stores in-frame clones only, minus some. Of fewer than 90,000 clones in the sample, around nine tenths were seen once. The material was CD4+ or CD8+ T cells sorted from blood, obtained in a trial of the OX40 agonist ivuxolimab. These receptors came from an adult with an advanced solid tumor such as melanoma, head and neck, liver or kidney cancer. CDR3s include the opening cysteine and the closing phenylalanine or tryptophan. A D gene is named only where the DNA matches it firmly. Size is omitted from some rows. Given values are once, few, many or a class for expanded clones.

>TRBJ2-4|TRBV2|NA|NA
CASTGTSKNIQYF
TGTGCCAGTACCGGGACTTCCAAAAACATTCAGTACTTC
>TRBJ1-6|TRBV15|NA|NA
CATSSPTASPLHF
TGTGCCACCAGCAGCCCCACAGCCTCACCCCTCCACTTT
>TRBJ2-3|TRBV19|NA|NA
CASSWTPTNTDTQYF
TGTGCCAGTAGTTGGACTCCGACTAACACAGATACGCAGTATTTT
>TRBJ2-3|TRBV25-1|TRBD2|NA
CASSESLAGVTDTQYF
TGTGCCAGCAGTGAATCGCTAGCGGGAGTGACAGATACGCAGTATTTT
>TRBJ1-6|TRBV28|NA|NA
CASSLRSSSPLHF
TGTGCCAGCAGTTTAAGGTCTAGTTCACCCCTCCACTTT
>TRBJ1-4|TRBV28|NA|NA
CASHSNEKLFF
TGTGCCAGTCATAGTAATGAAAAACTGTTTTTT
>TRBJ2-3|TRBV19|NA|once
CASSTTGGDTQYF
TGTGCCAGTAGTACGACAGGAGGGGATACGCAGTATTTT
>TRBJ2-3|TRBV30|TRBD2|NA
CAWSLAGGVDTQYF
TGTGCCTGGAGTCTAGCGGGAGGGGTGGATACGCAGTATTTT
>TRBJ2-5|TRBV5-8|TRBD2|NA
CASSPWGGGIQETQYF
TGTGCCAGCAGCCCCTGGGGCGGGGGTATACAAGAGACCCAGTACTTC
>TRBJ2-2|TRBV18|TRBD1|once
CASSPIGTGGLGELFF
TGTGCCAGCTCACCAATCGGGACAGGGGGACTCGGGGAGCTGTTTTTT
>TRBJ1-1|TRBV29-1|NA|NA
CSVDSRKEAEAFF
TGCAGCGTTGACTCCAGGAAAGAAGCTGAAGCTTTCTTT
>TRBJ1-6|TRBV2|NA|NA
CASSVFTANSPLHF
TGTGCCAGCAGTGTTTTTACAGCTAATTCACCCCTCCACTTT
>TRBJ1-1|TRBV2|NA|NA
CASYFRANTEAFF
TGTGCCAGCTACTTTAGGGCGAACACTGAAGCTTTCTTT
>TRBJ1-4|TRBV7-2|NA|NA
CASSSTVTGEKLFF
TGTGCCAGCAGCTCAACGGTCACCGGAGAAAAACTGTTTTTT
>TRBJ2-4|TRBV30|NA|NA
CAWREGGRSGLRGGAKNIQYF
TGTGCCTGGAGGGAGGGGGGTAGGAGCGGCCTAAGAGGAGGAGCCAAAAACATTCAGTACTTC
>TRBJ2-1|TRBV7-2|TRBD2|NA
CASSLMFWRGDNEQFF
TGTGCCAGCAGCTTAATGTTTTGGCGGGGGGACAATGAGCAGTTCTTC
>TRBJ2-2|TRBV27|NA|NA
CASSLWPPTELFF
TGTGCCAGCAGTTTATGGCCCCCGACGGAGCTGTTTTTT
>TRBJ2-3|TRBV7-2|NA|NA
CASSLGVAADTQYF
TGTGCCAGCAGCCTTGGCGTAGCTGCAGATACGCAGTATTTT
>TRBJ1-2|TRBV28|NA|once
CASSLPGYYGYTF
TGTGCCAGCAGTTTACCCGGGTACTATGGCTACACCTTC
>TRBJ2-1|TRBV20-1|NA|NA
CSANSYNEQFF
TGCAGTGCTAACTCGTACAATGAGCAGTTCTTC
>TRBJ1-4|TRBV28|NA|few
CASSSPGFNEKLFF
TGTGCCAGCAGTTCCCCGGGCTTCAATGAAAAACTGTTTTTT
>TRBJ2-3|TRBV14|NA|few
CASSPPGRGNTQYF
TGTGCCAGCAGCCCTCCCGGACGGGGGAATACGCAGTATTTT
>TRBJ2-5|TRBV29-1|NA|NA
CSVEETQYF
TGCAGCGTTGAGGAGACCCAGTACTTC
>TRBJ1-1|TRBV5-6|NA|NA
CASSFGTEAFF
TGTGCCAGCAGCTTCGGCACTGAAGCTTTCTTT
>TRBJ2-1|TRBV5-1|TRBD2|NA
CASSLILAGGSYNEQFF
TGCGCCAGCAGCCTTATACTAGCGGGCGGCTCCTACAATGAGCAGTTCTTC
>TRBJ2-2|TRBV5-4|NA|NA
CASSSRNTGELFF
TGTGCCAGCAGCTCTCGAAACACCGGGGAGCTGTTTTTT
>TRBJ2-6|TRBV25-1|NA|NA
CASSEGESGANVLTF
TGTGCCAGCAGTGAAGGGGAATCTGGGGCCAACGTCCTGACTTTC
>TRBJ2-3|TRBV7-8|NA|NA
CASSGGLYTDTQYF
TGTGCCAGCAGCGGCGGACTTTACACAGATACGCAGTATTTT
>TRBJ2-7|TRBV15|TRBD2|NA
CATSRDLASGGYEQYF
TGTGCCACCAGCAGAGATCTGGCTAGCGGGGGGTACGAGCAGTACTTC
>TRBJ2-7|TRBV5-1|TRBD1|NA
CASSLGQGSGEQYF
TGCGCCAGCAGCCTTGGACAGGGCTCGGGCGAGCAGTACTTC
>TRBJ2-3|TRBV28|TRBD1|NA
CASSPRQGTDTQYF
TGTGCCAGCAGTCCGCGACAGGGGACAGATACGCAGTATTTT
>TRBJ1-5|TRBV7-2|NA|NA
CASSLAGPALQPQHF
TGTGCCAGCAGCTTAGCGGGCCCTGCCCTACAGCCCCAGCATTTT
>TRBJ2-2|TRBV19|TRBD1|NA
CASSRQGSGELFF
TGTGCCAGTAGTAGACAGGGGTCCGGGGAGCTGTTTTTT
>TRBJ1-1|TRBV18|NA|NA
CASSPERTGRAFF
TGTGCCAGCTCACCGGAGAGGACGGGGAGGGCTTTCTTT
>TRBJ2-7|TRBV7-9|TRBD2|NA
CASSLRTSGNYEQYF
TGTGCCAGCAGCCTTCGGACTAGCGGGAATTACGAGCAGTACTTC
>TRBJ1-1|TRBV4-3|TRBD1|NA
CASSQTGTGGGGTEAFF
TGCGCCAGCAGCCAAACCGGGACAGGGGGCGGAGGAACTGAAGCTTTCTTT
>TRBJ1-2|TRBV28|TRBD1|NA
CASSSTGGHYGYTF
TGTGCCAGCAGCTCGACAGGGGGCCACTATGGCTACACCTTC
>TRBJ1-1|TRBV7-2|NA|NA
CASSLGPTNTEAFF
TGTGCCAGCAGCTTGGGACCTACGAACACTGAAGCTTTCTTT
>TRBJ2-2|TRBV29-1|TRBD2|NA
CSGGGGAGELFF
TGCAGCGGTGGCGGGGGTGCCGGGGAGCTGTTTTTT
>TRBJ2-3|TRBV5-1|TRBD2|once
CASSLSLGGLATDTQYF
TGCGCCAGCAGCTTGAGCTTGGGGGGACTAGCTACAGATACGCAGTATTTT